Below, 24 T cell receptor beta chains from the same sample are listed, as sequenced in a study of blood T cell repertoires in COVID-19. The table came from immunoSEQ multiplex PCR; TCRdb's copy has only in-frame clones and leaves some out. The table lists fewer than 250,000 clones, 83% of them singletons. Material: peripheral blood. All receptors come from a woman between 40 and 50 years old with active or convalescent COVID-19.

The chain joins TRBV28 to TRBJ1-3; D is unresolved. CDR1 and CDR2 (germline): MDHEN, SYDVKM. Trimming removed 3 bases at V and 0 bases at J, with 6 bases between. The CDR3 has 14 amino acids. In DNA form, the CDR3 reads TGTGCCAGCAGTTTTCCTTACTCTGGAAACACCATATATTTT. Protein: CASSFPYSGNTIYF.

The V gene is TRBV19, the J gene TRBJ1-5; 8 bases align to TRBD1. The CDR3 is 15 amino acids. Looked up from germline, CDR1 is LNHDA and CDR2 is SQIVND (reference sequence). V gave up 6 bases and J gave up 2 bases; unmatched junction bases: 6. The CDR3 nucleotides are TGTGCCAGTAGGGCAGGGGGCAGGGGCAATCAGCCCCAGCATTTT. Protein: CASRAGGRGNQPQHF.

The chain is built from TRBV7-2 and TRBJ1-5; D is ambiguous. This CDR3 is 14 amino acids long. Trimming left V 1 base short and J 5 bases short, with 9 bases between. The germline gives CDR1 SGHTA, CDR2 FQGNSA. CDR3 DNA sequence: TGTGCCAGCAGCTTAGGACTCTCGGATCAGCCCCAGCATTTT. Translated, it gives CASSLGLSDQPQHF.

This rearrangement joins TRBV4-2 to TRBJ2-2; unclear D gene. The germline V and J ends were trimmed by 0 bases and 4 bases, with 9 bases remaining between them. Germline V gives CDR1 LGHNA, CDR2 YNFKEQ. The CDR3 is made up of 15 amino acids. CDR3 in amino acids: CASSQDQTGTGELFF. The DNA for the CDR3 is TGTGCCAGCAGCCAAGATCAGACGGGCACCGGGGAGCTGTTTTTT.

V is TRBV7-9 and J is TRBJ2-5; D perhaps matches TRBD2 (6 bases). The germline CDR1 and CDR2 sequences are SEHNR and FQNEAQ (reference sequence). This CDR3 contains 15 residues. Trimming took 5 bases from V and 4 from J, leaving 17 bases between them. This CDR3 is CASSPASSGGETQYF. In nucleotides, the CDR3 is TGTGCCAGCAGCCCCGCTAGTAGCGGCGGAGAGACCCAGTACTTC. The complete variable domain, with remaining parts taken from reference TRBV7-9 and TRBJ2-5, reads DTGVSQNPRHKITKRGQNVTFRCDPISEHNRLYWYRQTLGQGPEFLTYFQNEAQLEKSRLLSDRFSAERPKGSFSTLEIQRTEQGDSAMYLCASSPASSGGETQYFGPGTRLLVL.

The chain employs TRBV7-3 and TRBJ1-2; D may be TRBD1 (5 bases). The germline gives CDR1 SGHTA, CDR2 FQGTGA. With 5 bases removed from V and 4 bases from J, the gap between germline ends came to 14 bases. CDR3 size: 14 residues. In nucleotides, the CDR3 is TGTGCCAGCAGCCCATCGAGGGGACTCTATGGCTACACCTTC. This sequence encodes CASSPSRGLYGYTF.

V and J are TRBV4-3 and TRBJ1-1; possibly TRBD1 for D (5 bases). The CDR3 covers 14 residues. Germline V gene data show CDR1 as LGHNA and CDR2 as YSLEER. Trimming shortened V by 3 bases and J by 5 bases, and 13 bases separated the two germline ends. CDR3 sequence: CASSHPGLITEAFF. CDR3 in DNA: TGCGCCAGCAGCCACCCGGGACTTATAACTGAAGCTTTCTTT.

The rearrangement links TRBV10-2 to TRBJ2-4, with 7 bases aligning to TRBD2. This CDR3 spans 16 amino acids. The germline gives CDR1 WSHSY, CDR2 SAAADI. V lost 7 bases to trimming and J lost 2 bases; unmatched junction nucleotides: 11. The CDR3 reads CASTLGGMRSKNIQYF. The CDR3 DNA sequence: TGCGCCAGCACGCTGGGAGGGATGAGGTCCAAAAACATTCAGTACTTC.

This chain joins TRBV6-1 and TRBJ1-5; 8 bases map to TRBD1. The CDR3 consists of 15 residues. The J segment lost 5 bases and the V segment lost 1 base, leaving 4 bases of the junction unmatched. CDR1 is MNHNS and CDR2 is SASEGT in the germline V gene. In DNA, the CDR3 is TGTGCCAGCAGTGAAGGGACAGGGTATCATCAGCCCCAGCATTTT. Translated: CASSEGTGYHQPQHF.

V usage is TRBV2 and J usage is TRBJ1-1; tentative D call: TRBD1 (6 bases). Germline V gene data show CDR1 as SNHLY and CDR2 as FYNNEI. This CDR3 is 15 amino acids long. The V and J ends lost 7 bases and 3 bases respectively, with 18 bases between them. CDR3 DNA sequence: TGTGCCAGCATCCGCGGAAATGCAGGGGACACTGAAGCTTTCTTT. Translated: CASIRGNAGDTEAFF.

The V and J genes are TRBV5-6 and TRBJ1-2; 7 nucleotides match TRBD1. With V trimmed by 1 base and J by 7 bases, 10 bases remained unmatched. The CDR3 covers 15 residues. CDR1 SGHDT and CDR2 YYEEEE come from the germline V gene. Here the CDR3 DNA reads TGTGCCAGCAGCTTGCGACAGGGAAGGGGTTCTGGCTACACCTTC. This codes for CASSLRQGRGSGYTF.

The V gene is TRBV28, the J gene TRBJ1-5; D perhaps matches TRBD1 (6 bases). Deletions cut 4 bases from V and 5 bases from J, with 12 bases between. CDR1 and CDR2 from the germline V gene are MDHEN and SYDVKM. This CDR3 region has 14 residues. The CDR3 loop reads CASSSSQGYQPQHF. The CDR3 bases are TGTGCCAGCAGTTCCTCACAGGGATATCAGCCCCAGCATTTT.

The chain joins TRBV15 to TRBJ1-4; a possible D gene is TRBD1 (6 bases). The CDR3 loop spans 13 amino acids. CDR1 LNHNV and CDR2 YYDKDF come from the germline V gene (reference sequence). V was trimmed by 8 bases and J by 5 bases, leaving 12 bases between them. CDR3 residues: CATGRGFNEKLFF. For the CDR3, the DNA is TGTGCCACCGGAAGGGGGTTCAATGAAAAACTGTTTTTT.

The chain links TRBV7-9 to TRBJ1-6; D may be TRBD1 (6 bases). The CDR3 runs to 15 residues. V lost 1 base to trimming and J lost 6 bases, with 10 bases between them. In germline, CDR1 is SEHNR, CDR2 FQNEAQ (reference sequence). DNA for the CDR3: TGTGCCAGCAGCTTAGTGGGGGCCGGTAATTCACCCCTCCACTTT. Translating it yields CASSLVGAGNSPLHF.

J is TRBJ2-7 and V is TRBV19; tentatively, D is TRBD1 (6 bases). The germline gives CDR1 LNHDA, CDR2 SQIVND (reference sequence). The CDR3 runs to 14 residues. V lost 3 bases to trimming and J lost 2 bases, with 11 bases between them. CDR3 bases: TGTGCCAGTAGTATCGCCGGACAGACCTACGAGCAGTACTTC. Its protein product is CASSIAGQTYEQYF.

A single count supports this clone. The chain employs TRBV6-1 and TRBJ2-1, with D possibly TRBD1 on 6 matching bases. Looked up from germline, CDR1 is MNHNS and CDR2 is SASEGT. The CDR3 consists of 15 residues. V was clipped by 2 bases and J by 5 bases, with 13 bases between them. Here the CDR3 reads CASSERPGAHNEQFF. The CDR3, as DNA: TGTGCCAGCAGTGAAAGGCCAGGGGCGCACAATGAGCAGTTCTTC.

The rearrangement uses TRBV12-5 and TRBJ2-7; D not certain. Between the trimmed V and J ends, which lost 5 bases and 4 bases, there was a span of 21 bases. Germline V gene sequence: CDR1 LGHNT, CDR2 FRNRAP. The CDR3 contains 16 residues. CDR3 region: CASGPTDRVSQYEQYF. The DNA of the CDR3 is TGTGCTAGTGGTCCCACGGATCGGGTAAGTCAGTACGAGCAGTACTTC.

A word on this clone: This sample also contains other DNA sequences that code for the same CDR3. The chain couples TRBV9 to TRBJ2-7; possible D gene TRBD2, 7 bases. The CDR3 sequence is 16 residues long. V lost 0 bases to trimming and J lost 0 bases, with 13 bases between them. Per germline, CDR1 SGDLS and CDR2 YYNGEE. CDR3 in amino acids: CASSVGGGGSSYEQYF. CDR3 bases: TGTGCCAGCAGCGTAGGGGGAGGGGGTAGCTCCTACGAGCAGTACTTC. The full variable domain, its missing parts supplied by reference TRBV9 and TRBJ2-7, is DSGVTQTPKHLITATGQRVTLRCSPRSGDLSVYWYQQSLDQGLQFLIQYYNGEERAKGNILERFSAQQFPDLHSELNLSSLELGDSALYFCASSVGGGGSSYEQYFGPGTRLTVT.

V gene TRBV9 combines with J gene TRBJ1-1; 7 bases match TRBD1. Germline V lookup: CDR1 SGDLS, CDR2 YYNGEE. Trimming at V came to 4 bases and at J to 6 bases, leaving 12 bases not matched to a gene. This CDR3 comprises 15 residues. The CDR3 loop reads CASSPRQGGFAEAFF. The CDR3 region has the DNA TGTGCCAGCAGCCCAAGGCAGGGGGGTTTCGCTGAAGCTTTCTTT.

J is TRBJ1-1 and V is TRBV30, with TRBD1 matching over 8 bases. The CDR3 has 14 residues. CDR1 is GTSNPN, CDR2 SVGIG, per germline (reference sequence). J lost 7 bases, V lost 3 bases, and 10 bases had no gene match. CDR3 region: CAWRGRGQFGEAFF. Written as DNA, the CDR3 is TGTGCCTGGAGGGGCAGGGGGCAGTTTGGTGAAGCTTTCTTT. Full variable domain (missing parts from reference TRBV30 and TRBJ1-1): SQTIHQWPATLVQPVGSPLSLECTVEGTSNPNLYWYRQAAGRGLQLLFYSVGIGQISSEVPQNLSASRPQDRQFILSSKKLLLSDSGFYLCAWRGRGQFGEAFFGQGTRLTVV.

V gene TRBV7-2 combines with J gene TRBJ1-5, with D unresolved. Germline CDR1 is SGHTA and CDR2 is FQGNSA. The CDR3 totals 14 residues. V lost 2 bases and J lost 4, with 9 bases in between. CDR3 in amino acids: CASSLTRLNQPQHF. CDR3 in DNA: TGTGCCAGCAGCTTAACCCGACTTAATCAGCCCCAGCATTTT. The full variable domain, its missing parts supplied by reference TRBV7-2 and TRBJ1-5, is GAGVSQSPSNKVTEKGKDVELRCDPISGHTALYWYRQSLGQGLEFLIYFQGNSAPDKSGLPSDRFSAERTGGSVSTLTIQRTQQEDSAVYLCASSLTRLNQPQHFGDGTRLSIL.

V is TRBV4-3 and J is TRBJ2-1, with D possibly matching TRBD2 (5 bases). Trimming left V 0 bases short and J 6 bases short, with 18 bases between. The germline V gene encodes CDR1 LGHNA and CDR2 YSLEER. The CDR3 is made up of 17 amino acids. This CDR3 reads CASSQELASSTPNEQFF. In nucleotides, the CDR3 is TGCGCCAGCAGCCAAGAATTAGCTAGCTCCACGCCCAATGAGCAGTTCTTC.

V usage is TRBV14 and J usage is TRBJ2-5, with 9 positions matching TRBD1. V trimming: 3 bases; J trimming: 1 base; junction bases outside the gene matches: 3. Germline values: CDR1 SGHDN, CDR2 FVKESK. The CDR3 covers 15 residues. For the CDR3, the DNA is TGTGCCAGCAGCCAGCTACAGGGGGCCCAAGAGACCCAGTACTTC. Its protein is CASSQLQGAQETQYF.

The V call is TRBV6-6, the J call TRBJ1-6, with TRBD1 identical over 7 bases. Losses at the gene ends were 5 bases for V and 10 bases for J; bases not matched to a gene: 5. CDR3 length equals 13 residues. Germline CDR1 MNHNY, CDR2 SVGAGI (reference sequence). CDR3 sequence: CASSPGGHSPLHF. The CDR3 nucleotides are TGTGCCAGCAGTCCAGGGGGACACTCACCCCTCCACTTT.